This TCR beta chain was obtained from a study of shared clonotypes between healthy human individuals. Study-wide results and limits: Read depth was anticipated to influence clonotype sharing among donors.

Only a few counts were recorded for this clone. Its antigen is not known. Trimming shortened V by 5 bases and J by 7 bases, and 13 bases separated the two germline ends. The CDR3 has 13 residues. Looked up from germline, CDR1 is SGHRS and CDR2 is YFSETQ. Positive CCR7 selection of CD45RO-negative cells yielded the naive CD8 cells, and terminally differentiated effector memory CD45RA+ cells were excluded. Each replicate PCR on the sorted subsets used about 220 ng DNA (roughly 32,000 T cell genomes). Data came from immunoSEQ multiplex PCR; TCRdb stores just in-frame clones and leaves some out. The repertoire holds some 2.1 million clones, with about 95% as singletons.

This clonotype originated in a man between 18 and 29 years old in good health. Material for sequencing was naive CD8+ T cells sorted from blood. This chain uses TRBV5-1 with TRBJ2-1, with D possibly called TRBD1 or TRBD2 (5 bases each). CDR3 in DNA: TGCGCCAGCAGAGATTTTGAGGGGAATGAGCAGTTCTTC. It codes for CASRDFEGNEQFF.